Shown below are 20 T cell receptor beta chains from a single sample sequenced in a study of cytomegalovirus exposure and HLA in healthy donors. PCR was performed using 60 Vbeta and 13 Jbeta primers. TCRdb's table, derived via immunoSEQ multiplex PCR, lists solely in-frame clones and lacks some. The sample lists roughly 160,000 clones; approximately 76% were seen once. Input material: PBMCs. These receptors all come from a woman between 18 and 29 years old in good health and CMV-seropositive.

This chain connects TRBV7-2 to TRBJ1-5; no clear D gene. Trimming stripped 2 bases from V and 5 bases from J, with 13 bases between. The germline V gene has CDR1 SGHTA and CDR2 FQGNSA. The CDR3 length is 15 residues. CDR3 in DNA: TGTGCCAGCAGCTTATCGCGGTTACACTATCAGCCCCAGCATTTT. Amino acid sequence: CASSLSRLHYQPQHF.

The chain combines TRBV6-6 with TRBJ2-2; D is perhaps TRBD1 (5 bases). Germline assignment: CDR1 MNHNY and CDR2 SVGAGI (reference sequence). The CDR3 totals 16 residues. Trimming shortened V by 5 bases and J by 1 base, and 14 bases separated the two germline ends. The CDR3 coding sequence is TGTGCCAGCAGTCAGGATTGGGGCAAGAACACCGGGGAGCTGTTTTTT. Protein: CASSQDWGKNTGELFF.

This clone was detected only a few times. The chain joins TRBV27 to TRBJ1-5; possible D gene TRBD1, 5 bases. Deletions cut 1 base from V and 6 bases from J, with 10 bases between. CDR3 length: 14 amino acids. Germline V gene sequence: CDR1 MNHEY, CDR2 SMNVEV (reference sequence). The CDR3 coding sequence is TGTGCCAGCAGTTTATGGGGGGAGGGTCAGCCCCAGCATTTT. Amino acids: CASSLWGEGQPQHF.

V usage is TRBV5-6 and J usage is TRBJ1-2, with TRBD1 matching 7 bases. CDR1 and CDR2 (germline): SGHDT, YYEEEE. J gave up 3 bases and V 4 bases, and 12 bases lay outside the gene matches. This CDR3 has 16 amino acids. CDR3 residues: CASSIEQGRGDYGYTF. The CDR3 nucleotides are TGTGCCAGCAGCATCGAACAGGGGCGGGGCGACTATGGCTACACCTTC.

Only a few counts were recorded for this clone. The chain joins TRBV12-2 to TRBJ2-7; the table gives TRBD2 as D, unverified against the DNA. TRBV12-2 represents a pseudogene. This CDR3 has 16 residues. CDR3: CASRFTVAGGLYEQYF. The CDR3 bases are TGTGCAAGTCGCTTCACTGTAGCGGGGGGGTTATACGAGCAGTACTTC.

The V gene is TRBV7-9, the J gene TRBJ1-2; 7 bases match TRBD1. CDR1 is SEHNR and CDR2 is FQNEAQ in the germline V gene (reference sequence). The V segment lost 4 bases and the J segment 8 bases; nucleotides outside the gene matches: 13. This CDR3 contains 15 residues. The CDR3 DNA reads TGTGCCAGCAGCTCGAATTCACCTCTGGACAGGGGCTACACCTTC. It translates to CASSSNSPLDRGYTF.

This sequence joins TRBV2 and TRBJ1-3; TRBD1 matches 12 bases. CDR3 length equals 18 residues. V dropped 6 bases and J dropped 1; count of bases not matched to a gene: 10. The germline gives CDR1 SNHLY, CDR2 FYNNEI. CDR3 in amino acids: CASRSGTGGKVSGNTIYF. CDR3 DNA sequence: TGTGCCAGCAGAAGTGGGACAGGGGGCAAAGTATCTGGAAACACCATATATTTT.

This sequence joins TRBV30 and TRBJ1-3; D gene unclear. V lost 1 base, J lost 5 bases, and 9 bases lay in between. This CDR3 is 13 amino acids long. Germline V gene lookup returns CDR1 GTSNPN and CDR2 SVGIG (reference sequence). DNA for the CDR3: TGTGCCTGGAGTGGTGGGGAGAGAAACACCATATATTTT. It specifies CAWSGGERNTIYF.

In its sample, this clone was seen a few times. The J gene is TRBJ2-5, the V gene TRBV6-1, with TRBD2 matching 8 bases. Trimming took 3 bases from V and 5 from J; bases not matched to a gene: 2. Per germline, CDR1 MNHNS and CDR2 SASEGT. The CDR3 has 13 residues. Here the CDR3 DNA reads TGTGCCAGCAGTGACCCGGGGGGGGAGACCCAGTACTTC. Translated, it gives CASSDPGGETQYF.

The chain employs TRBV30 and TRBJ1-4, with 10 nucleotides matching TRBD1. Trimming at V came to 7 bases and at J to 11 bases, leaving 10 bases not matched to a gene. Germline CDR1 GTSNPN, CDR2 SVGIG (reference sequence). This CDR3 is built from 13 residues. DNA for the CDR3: TGTGCCTTAGCGACAGGGGGCATAGAGAAACTGTTTTTT. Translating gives CALATGGIEKLFF.

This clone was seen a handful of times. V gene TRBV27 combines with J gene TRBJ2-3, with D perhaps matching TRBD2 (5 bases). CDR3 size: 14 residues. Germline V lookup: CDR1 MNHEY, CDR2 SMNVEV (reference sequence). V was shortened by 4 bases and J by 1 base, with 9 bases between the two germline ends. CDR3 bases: TGTGCCAGCAGTTACCTCGGGGGCACAGATACGCAGTATTTT. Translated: CASSYLGGTDTQYF.

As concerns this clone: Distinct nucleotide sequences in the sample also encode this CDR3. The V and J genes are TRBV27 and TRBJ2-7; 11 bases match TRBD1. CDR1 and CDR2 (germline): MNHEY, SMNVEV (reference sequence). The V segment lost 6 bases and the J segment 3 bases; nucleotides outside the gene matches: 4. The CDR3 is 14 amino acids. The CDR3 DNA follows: TGTGCCAGCAGCCCAGGGACAGGGGGCTACGAGCAGTACTTC. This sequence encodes CASSPGTGGYEQYF.

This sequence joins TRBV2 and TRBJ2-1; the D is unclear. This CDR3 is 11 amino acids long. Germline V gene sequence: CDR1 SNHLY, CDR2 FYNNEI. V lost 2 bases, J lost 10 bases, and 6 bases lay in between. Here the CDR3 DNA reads TGTGCCAGCAGTGAATCTCAGGAGCAGTTCTTC. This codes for CASSESQEQFF.

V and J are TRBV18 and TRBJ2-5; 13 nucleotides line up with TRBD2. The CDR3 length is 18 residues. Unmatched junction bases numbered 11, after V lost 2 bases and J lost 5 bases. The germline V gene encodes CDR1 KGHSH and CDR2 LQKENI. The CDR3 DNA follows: TGTGCCAGCTCACCAACTAGCGGGGGGGCCGATACATTGGAGACCCAGTACTTC. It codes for CASSPTSGGADTLETQYF.

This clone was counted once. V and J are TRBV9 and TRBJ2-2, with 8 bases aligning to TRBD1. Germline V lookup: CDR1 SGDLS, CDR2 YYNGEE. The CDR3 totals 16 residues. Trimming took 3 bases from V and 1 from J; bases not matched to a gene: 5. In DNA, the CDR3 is TGTGCCAGCAGCGGACGACAGGGGAGGAACACCGGGGAGCTGTTTTTT. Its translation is CASSGRQGRNTGELFF.

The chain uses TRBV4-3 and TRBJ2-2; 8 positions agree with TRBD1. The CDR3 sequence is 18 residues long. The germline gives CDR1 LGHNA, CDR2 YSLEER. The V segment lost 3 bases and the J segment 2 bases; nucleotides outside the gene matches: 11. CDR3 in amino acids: CASSHLGPGQENTGELFF. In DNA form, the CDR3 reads TGCGCCAGCAGCCACCTCGGCCCGGGACAGGAAAACACCGGGGAGCTGTTTTTT.

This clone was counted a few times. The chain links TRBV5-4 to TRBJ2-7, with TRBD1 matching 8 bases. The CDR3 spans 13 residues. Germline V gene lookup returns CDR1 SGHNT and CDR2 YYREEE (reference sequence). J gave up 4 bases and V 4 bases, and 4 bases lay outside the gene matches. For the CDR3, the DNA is TGTGCCAGCAGCCACAGGGGGTTTTACGAGCAGTACTTC. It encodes CASSHRGFYEQYF.

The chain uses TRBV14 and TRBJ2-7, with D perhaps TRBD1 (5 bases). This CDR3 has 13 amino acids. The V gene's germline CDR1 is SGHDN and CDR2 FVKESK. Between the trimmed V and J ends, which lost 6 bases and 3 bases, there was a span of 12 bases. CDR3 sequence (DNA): TGTGCCAGCAGGAGGCAGGGATACTACGAGCAGTACTTC. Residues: CASRRQGYYEQYF.

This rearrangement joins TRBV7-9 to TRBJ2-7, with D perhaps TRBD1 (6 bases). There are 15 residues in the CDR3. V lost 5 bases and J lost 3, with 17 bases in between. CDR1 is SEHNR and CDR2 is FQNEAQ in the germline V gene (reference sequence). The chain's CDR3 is CASSTSRDIFYEQYF. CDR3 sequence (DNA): TGTGCCAGCAGCACTTCCCGGGACATCTTCTACGAGCAGTACTTC.

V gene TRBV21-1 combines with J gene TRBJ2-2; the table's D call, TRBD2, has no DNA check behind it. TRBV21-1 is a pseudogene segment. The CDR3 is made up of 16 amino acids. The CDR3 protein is CASSPPADSATGELFF. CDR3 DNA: TGTGCCAGCAGCCCGCCAGCGGACTCCGCGACCGGGGAGCTGTTTTTT.